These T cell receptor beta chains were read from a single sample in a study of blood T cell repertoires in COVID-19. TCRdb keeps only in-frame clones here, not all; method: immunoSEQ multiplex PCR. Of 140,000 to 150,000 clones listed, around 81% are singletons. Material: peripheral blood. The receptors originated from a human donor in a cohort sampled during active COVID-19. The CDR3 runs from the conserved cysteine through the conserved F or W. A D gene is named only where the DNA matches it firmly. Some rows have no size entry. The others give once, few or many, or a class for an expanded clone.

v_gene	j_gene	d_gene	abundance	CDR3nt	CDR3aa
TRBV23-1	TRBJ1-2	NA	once	TGCGCCAGCAGTCAAACCATCCCGTCAGGGCACTATGGCTACACCTTC	CASSQTIPSGHYGYTF
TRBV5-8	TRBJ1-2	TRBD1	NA	TGTGCCAGCAGCTTCCAGGGGGCGCTTTCCTATGGCTACACCTTC	CASSFQGALSYGYTF
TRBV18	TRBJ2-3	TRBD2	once	TGTGCCAGCTCACCGAGAGTAGCGGGGGGCACAGATACGCAGTATTTT	CASSPRVAGGTDTQYF
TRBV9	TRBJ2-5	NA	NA	TGTGCCAGCAGCGTAGGAACAAGCCTGGGGAGGGAGACCCAGTACTTC	CASSVGTSLGRETQYF
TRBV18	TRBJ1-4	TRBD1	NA	TGTGCCAGCTTACCGACAGGGAAGAATGAAAAACTGTTTTTT	CASLPTGKNEKLFF
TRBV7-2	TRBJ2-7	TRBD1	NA	TGTGCCAGCAGCGATCAGGGGGCCCTCTACGAGCAGTACTTC	CASSDQGALYEQYF
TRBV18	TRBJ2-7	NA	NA	TGTGCCAGCTCACAAGGACAGGGGCGAGCTAGCGGGACCCGGTGGAAGCAGTACTTC	CASSQGQGRASGTRWKQYF
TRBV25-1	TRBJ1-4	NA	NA	TGTGCCAGCAGTGAGTTTTTTGGGCCCCATAATGAAAAACTGTTTTTT	CASSEFFGPHNEKLFF
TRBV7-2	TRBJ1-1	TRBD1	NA	TGTGCCAGCAGCCGGACACAGGGGGCTGGGGACACTGAAGCTTTCTTT	CASSRTQGAGDTEAFF
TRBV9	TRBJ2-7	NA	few	TGTGCTTCGCAGGGGGGCTACGAGCAGTACTTC	CASQGGYEQYF
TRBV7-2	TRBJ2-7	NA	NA	TGTGCCAGCGCTGCCCGGGGGGCATCGGTAACCCACGAGCAGTACTTC	CASAARGASVTHEQYF
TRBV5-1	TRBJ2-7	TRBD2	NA	TGCGCCAGCAGCTTGGGGACTAGCGGGACCTCCTACGAGCAGTACTTC	CASSLGTSGTSYEQYF
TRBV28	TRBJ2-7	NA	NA	TGTGCCAGTCTTACGTTTAGGGGGAAGGACGAGCAGTACTTC	CASLTFRGKDEQYF
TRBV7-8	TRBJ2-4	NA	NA	TGTGCCAGCAGCTTCGGGACAAACAAAAACATTCAGTACTTC	CASSFGTNKNIQYF
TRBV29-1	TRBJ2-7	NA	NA	TGCAGCGTTGAACAGGGAAAGGGGGACGAGCAGTACTTC	CSVEQGKGDEQYF
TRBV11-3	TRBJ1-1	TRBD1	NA	TGTGCCAGCAGTTCCGGGACAGGGGGTTTTGGCACTGAAGCTTTCTTT	CASSSGTGGFGTEAFF
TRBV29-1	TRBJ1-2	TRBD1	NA	TGCAGCGTTGTCCCGGGACAGGGGGTCAGCTATGGCTACACCTTC	CSVVPGQGVSYGYTF
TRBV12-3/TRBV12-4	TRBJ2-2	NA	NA	TGTGCCAGCAGTACGACTAGGACCGGGGAGCTGTTTTTT	CASSTTRTGELFF
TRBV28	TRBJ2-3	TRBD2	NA	TGTGCCAGCTTAGCGGGAGGGCCTAGTCATACGCAGTATTTT	CASLAGGPSHTQYF
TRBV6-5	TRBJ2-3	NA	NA	TGTGCCAGCAGTTACTCGGGCGACCAAGACACAGATACGCAGTATTTT	CASSYSGDQDTDTQYF
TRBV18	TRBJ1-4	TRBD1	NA	TGTGCCAGCTCAACAGGCCCCCCACGGACAGGACGTGAAAAACTGTTTTTT	CASSTGPPRTGREKLFF
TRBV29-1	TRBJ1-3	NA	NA	TGCGGAGGGGTGGGCAGCGACTACTCTGGAAACACCATATATTTT	CGGVGSDYSGNTIYF
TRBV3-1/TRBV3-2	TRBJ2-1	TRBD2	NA	TGTGCCAGCAGCATCATGGGGGAGGGACGGAATGAGCAGTTCTTC	CASSIMGEGRNEQFF
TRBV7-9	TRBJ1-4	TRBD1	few	TGTGCCAGCAGCCCACCGGGACAGAGAAATGAAAAACTGTTTTTT	CASSPPGQRNEKLFF
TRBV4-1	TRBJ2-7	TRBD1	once	TGCGCCAGCAGCCAAGTTAAAGTCGGACAGGCGTTCTACGAGCAGTACTTC	CASSQVKVGQAFYEQYF
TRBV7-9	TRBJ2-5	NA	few	TGTGCCAGCAGCTCTACCCAGGCCCAGTACTTC	CASSSTQAQYF
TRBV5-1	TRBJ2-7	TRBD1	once	TGCGCCAGCAGTTACGGGACAGGGGTCTACGAGCAGTACTTC	CASSYGTGVYEQYF
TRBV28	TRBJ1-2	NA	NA	TGTGCCAGCAGTTTATCGGAGGCTAACTATGGCTACACCTTC	CASSLSEANYGYTF
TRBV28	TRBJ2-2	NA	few	TGTGCCAGCATGGAGACCGGGGAGCTGTTTTTT	CASMETGELFF
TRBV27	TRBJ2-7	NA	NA	TGTGCCAGCAGTTTGGCCGGAGCGGCTCCCTACGAGCAGTACTTC	CASSLAGAAPYEQYF
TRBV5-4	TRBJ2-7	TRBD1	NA	TGTGCCAGCAGCCGGGACAGGGGGCTTGAGCAGTACTTC	CASSRDRGLEQYF
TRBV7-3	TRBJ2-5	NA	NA	TGTGCCAGCAGCTCGAACAGGGACGAGACCCAGTACTTC	CASSSNRDETQYF
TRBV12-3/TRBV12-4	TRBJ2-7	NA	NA	TGTGCCAGCAGCGGAGAAGGGCAGGGACAGTACTTC	CASSGEGQGQYF
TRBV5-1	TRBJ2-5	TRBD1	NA	TGCGCCAGCAGCTTGGGTCTAGGGGGCGAGACCCAGTACTTC	CASSLGLGGETQYF
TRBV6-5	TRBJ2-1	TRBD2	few	TGTGCCAGCTCCCGGACTAGCGGTTACAATGAGCAGTTCTTC	CASSRTSGYNEQFF
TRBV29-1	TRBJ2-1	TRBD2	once	TGCAGCGTTGGAAGAGTCCTGGAGGTCCTAGCGGGAGCGTCCTACAATGAGCAGTTCTTC	CSVGRVLEVLAGASYNEQFF
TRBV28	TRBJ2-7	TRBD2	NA	TGTGCCAGCAGCACCCCCACTAGCGGGAGAGCACGGTACTTC	CASSTPTSGRARYF
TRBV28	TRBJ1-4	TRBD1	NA	TGTGCCAGCAGGCAAGGACAGGGTGGAAAACTGTTTTTT	CASRQGQGGKLFF
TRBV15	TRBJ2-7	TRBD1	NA	TGTGCCACCAGCAGAGATCGGACAGGGGTGAGGTCCGAGCAGTACTTC	CATSRDRTGVRSEQYF
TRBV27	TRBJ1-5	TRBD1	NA	TGTGCCAGCAGCTTGGGACAGGGGGGTCAGCCCCAGCATTTT	CASSLGQGGQPQHF
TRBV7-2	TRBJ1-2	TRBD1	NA	TGTGCCAGCAGCTCTCGGACAGGGCGGGAAGGCTACACCTTC	CASSSRTGREGYTF
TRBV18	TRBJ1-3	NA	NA	TGTGCCAGCTCACGCGCTGGAAACACCATATATTTT	CASSRAGNTIYF
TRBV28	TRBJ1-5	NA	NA	TGTGCCAGCAGGTCAGGGCCCAGTACGCAGCCCCAGCATTTT	CASRSGPSTQPQHF
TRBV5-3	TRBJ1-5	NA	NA	TGTGCCAGAAGACGAGGAGGCAATCAGCCCCAGCATTTT	CARRRGGNQPQHF
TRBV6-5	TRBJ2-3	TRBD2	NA	TGTGCCAGCAGCGGGGCGGGACTAGCGACAGATACGCAGTATTTT	CASSGAGLATDTQYF
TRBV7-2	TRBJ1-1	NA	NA	TGTGCCAGCAGCTTACCCACAGTGGAGAACACTGAAGCTTTCTTT	CASSLPTVENTEAFF
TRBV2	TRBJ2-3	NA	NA	TGTGCCAGCAGGGGCATCACTAGCACAGATACGCAGTATTTT	CASRGITSTDTQYF
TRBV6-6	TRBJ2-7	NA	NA	TGTGCCAGCAGTTACCACAGAGATACAGGGAGATACGAGCAGTACTTC	CASSYHRDTGRYEQYF
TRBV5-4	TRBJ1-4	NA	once	TGTGCCAGCAGCCTGGACTTTAATGAAAAACTGTTTTTT	CASSLDFNEKLFF